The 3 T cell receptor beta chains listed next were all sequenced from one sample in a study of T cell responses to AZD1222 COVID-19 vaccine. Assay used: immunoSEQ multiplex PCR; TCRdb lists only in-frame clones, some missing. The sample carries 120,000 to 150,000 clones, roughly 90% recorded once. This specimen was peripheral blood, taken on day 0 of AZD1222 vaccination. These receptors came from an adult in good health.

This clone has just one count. This chain's CDR3 is CASSPTSSDEQYF. CDR3 in DNA: TGCGCCAGCAGCCCTACGTCTAGTGACGAGCAGTACTTC. This sequence joins TRBV4-3 and TRBJ2-7; D remains unclear. Germline CDR1 and CDR2: LGHNA and YSLEER. The V end was cut by 4 bases, the J end by 5 bases, with 12 bases between. This CDR3 is built from 13 residues.

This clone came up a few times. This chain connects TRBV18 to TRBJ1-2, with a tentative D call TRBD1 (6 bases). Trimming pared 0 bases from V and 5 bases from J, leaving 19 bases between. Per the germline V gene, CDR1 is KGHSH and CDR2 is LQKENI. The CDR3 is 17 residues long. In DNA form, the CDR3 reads TGTGCCAGCTCACCACCGGCAGGGGAAGGGGCGCTGTATGGCTACACCTTC. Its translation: CASSPPAGEGALYGYTF.

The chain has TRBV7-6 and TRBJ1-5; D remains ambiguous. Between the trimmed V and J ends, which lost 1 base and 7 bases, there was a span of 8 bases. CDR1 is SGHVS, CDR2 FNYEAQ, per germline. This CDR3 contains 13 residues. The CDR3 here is CASSLGGWQPQHF. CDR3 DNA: TGTGCCAGCAGCTTAGGTGGGTGGCAGCCCCAGCATTTT.